This TCR beta chain was captured in a study of blood T cell repertoires in COVID-19. In the study overall: PBMCs, B-cell-depleted T cells, or T cells were the source of the cDNA or gDNA that made up the material.

Generated by immunoSEQ multiplex PCR, the TCRdb table keeps only in-frame clones and is missing some. The sample contains 130,000 to 150,000 clones, 84% of which appear only once. A COVID-19 case was met by exposed participants within 2 weeks before study entry. The germline V gene encodes CDR1 GTSNPN and CDR2 SVGIG (reference sequence). The CDR3 sequence is 13 residues long. V lost 5 bases and J 1 base, leaving 11 bases between the germline ends. The source is a woman in her fifties or sixties who had been exposed to COVID-19. The V call is TRBV30, the J call TRBJ1-2; D remains unclear. Material for sequencing was PBMCs or T cells enriched from blood (not recorded which). The CDR3 loop reads CAWGGMDNYGYTF. Here the CDR3 DNA reads TGTGCCTGGGGCGGGATGGATAACTATGGCTACACCTTC.